This T cell receptor beta chain was recorded in a study of PD-L1 blockade in urothelial cancer. Study-level background: Atezolizumab 1,200 mg was given intravenously every 3 weeks, starting 2014.

TCRdb's table, derived via immunoSEQ multiplex PCR, lists solely in-frame clones and lacks some. The data hold around 60,000 clones, with about 86% observed a single time. Time point indicated: pretreatment peripheral blood. Disease in patients was locally advanced or metastatic urothelial carcinoma. Germline CDR1 SGHVS, CDR2 FQNEAQ. The CDR3 has 15 residues. V was clipped by 8 bases and J by 5 bases, with 19 bases between them. The source material was PBMCs, sampled around atezolizumab (anti-PD-L1) treatment. The chain employs TRBV7-8 and TRBJ2-1; D gene unclear. The clonotype originates from a man aged 70-80 years with urothelial cancer. CDR3 in DNA: TGTGCCAGCCTCCGAGCGTCGAATTTGAACAATGAGCAGTTCTTC. Protein product: CASLRASNLNNEQFF.